This T cell receptor beta chain stems from a study of blood T cell repertoires in COVID-19. Overall study: The samples span acute and convalescent COVID-19 from the United States, Italy and Spain. The cDNA or gDNA used as material had been derived from T cells, B-cell-depleted T cells, or PBMCs.

The count of this clone is one. Authors' methods: Scientists estimated how many nucleated cells there were by amplifying reference gene primers. Produced via immunoSEQ multiplex PCR; TCRdb's table is partial and in-frame only. From that table come the V and J calls and clone size; the DNA was used to work out D and trimming. The data contain tens of thousands of clones, roughly 81% of them seen just once; the ten biggest clones take up around 9.2%. Per the germline V gene, CDR1 is SEHNR and CDR2 is FQNEAQ (reference sequence). The V gene end was trimmed by 5 bases and the J gene end by 3 bases; junction bases not matched to a gene: 4. This CDR3 has 14 amino acids.

The receptor was isolated from a human donor in a cohort sampled during active COVID-19. The rearrangement links TRBV7-9 to TRBJ2-7; TRBD2 aligns across 10 bases. The material sequenced was peripheral blood. The CDR3 protein is CASSPTSGNYEQYF. The CDR3 bases are TGTGCCAGCAGCCCTACTAGCGGGAACTACGAGCAGTACTTC.